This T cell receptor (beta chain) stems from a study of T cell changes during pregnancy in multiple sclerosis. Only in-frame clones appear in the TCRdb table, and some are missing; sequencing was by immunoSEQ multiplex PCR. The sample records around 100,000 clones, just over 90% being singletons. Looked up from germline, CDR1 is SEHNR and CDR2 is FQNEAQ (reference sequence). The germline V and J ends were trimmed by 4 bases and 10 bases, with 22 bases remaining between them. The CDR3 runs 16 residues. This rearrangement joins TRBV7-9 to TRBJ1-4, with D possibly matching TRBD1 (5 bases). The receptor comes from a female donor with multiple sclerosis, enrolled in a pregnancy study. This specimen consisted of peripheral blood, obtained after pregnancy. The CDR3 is CASSSGAGVGPGKLFF. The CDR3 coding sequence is TGTGCCAGCAGCTCAGGTGCGGGGGTTGGACCCGGAAAACTGTTTTTT.